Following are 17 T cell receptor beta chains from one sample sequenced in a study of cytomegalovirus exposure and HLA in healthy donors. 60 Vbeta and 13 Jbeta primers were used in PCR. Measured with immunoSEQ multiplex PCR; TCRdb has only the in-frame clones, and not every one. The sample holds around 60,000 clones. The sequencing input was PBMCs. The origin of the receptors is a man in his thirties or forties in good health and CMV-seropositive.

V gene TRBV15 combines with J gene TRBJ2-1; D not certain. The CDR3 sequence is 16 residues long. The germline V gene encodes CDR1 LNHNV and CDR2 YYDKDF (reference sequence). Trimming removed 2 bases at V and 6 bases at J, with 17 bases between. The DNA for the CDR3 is TGTGCCACCAGCAGATCCCGGGTCCTAGGAACCAATGAGCAGTTCTTC. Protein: CATSRSRVLGTNEQFF.

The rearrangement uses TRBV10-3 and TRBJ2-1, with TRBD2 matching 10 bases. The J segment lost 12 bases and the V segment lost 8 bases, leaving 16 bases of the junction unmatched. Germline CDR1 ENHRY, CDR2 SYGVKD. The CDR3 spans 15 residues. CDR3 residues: CAIQSNSGGPSGQFF. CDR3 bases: TGTGCCATCCAATCTAATAGCGGGGGGCCCTCGGGGCAGTTCTTC.

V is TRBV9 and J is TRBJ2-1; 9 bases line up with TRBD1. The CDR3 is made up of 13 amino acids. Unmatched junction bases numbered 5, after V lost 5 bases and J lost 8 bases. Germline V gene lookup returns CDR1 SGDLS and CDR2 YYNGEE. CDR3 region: CASRGGQGHEQFF. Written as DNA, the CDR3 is TGTGCCAGCAGGGGGGGACAGGGACATGAGCAGTTCTTC.

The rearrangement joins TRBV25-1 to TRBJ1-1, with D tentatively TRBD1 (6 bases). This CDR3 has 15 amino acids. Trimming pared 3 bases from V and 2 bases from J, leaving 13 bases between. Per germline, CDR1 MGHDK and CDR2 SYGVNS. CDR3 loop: CASSDPGVINTEAFF. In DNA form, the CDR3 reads TGTGCCAGCAGTGACCCAGGGGTCATCAACACTGAAGCTTTCTTT.

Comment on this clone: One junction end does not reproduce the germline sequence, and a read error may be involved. The CDR3 sequence: CSGEEHVSGVYNEQFF. DNA for the CDR3: TGCAGCGGTGAAGAACATGTGAGCGGAGTCTACAATGAGCAGTTCTTC. The chain has TRBV29-1 and TRBJ2-1, with a possible D match to TRBD2 (5 bases). This CDR3 has 16 amino acids. Germline CDR1 is SQVTM and CDR2 is ANQGSEA.

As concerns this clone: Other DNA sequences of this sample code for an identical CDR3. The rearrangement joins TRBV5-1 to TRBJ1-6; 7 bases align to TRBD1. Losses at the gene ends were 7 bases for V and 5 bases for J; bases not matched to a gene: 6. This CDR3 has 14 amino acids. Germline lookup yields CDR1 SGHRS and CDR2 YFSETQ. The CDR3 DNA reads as TGCGCCAGCGGGGCGGGACAGCATAATTCACCCCTCCACTTT. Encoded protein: CASGAGQHNSPLHF.

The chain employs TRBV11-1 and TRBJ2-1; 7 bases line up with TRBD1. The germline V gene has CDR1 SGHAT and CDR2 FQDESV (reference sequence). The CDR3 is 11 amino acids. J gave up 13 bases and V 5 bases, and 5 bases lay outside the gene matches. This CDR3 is CASSTGTDQFF. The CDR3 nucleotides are TGTGCCAGCAGCACAGGGACAGACCAGTTCTTC.

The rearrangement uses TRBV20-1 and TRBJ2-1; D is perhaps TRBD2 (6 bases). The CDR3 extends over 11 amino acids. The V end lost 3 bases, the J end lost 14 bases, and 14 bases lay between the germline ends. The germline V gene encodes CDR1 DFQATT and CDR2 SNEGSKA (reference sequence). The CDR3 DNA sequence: TGCAGTGCTAGGGAGGGCAGGGCTGAGTTCTTC. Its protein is CSAREGRAEFF.

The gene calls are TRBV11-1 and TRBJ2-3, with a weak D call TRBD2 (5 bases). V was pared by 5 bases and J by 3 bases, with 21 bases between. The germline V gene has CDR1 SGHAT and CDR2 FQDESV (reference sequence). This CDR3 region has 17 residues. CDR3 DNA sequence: TGTGCCAGCAGCCTAGGCAACCGGGAAAGGGTAACAGATACGCAGTATTTT. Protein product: CASSLGNRERVTDTQYF.

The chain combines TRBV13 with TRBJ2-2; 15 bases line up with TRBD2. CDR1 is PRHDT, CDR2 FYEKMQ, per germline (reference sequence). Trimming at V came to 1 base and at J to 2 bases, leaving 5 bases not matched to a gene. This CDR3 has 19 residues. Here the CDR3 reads CASSLVGLAGGLNTGELFF. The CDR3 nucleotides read TGTGCCAGCAGCTTAGTGGGACTAGCGGGAGGATTAAACACCGGGGAGCTGTTTTTT. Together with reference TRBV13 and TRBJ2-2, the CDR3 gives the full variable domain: AAGVIQSPRHLIKEKRETATLKCYPIPRHDTVYWYQQGPGQDPQFLISFYEKMQSDKGSIPDRFSAQQFSDYHSELNMSSLELGDSALYFCASSLVGLAGGLNTGELFFGEGSRLTVL.

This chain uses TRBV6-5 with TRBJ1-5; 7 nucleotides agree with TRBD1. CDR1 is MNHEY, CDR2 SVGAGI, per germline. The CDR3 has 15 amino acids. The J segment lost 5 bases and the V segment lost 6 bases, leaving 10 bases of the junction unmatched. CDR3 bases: TGTGCCAGCAGACCCCAGGACAGGAAGGATCAGCCCCAGCATTTT. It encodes CASRPQDRKDQPQHF.

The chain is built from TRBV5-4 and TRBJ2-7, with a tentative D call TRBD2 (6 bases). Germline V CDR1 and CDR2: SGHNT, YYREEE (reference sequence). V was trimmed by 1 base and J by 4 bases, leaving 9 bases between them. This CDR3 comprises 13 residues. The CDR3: CASSLRRGYEQYF. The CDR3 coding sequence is TGTGCCAGCAGCTTGCGTCGGGGGTACGAGCAGTACTTC.

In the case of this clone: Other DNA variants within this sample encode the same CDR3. The CDR3 DNA follows: TGTGCCAGCAGCTCGCGACAGGGGGAGACCCAGTACTTC. Translation gives CASSSRQGETQYF. The chain combines TRBV11-3 with TRBJ2-5, with 8 bases lining up with TRBD1. From germline, CDR1 is SGHNT and CDR2 YENEEA. With 4 bases clipped from V and 5 bases from J, the junction kept 3 bases outside the gene matches. CDR3 size: 13 residues.

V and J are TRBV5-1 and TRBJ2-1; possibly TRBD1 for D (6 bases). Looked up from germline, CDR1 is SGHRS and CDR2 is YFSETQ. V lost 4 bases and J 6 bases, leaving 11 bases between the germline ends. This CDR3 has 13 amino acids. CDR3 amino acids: CASSLRQVNEQFF. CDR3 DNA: TGCGCCAGCAGCCTACGACAGGTCAATGAGCAGTTCTTC.

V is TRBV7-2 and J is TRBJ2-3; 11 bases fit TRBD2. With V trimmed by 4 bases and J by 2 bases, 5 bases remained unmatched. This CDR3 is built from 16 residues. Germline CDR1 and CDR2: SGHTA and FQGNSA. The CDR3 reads CASSYQGLAATDTQYF. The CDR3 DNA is TGTGCCAGCAGCTATCAGGGACTAGCGGCCACAGATACGCAGTATTTT.

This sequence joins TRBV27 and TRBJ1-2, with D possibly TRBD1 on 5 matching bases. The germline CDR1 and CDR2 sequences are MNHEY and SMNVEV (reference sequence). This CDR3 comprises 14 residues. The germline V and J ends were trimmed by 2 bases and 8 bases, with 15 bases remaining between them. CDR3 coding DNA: TGTGCCAGCAGTTTAGATCGGGGGACGATCGGCTACACCTTC. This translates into CASSLDRGTIGYTF.

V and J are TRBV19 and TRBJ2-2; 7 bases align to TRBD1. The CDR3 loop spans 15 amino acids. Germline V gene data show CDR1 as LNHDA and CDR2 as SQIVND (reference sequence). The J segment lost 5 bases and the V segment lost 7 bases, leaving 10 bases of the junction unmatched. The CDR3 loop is CASTQQGRGTGELFF. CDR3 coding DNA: TGTGCCAGTACCCAACAGGGGCGCGGGACCGGGGAGCTGTTTTTT.